This T cell receptor beta chain was captured in a study of blood T cell repertoires in COVID-19. Data came from immunoSEQ multiplex PCR; TCRdb stores just in-frame clones and leaves some out. The table shows around 140,000 clones, with 80% to 90% occurring only once. Germline CDR1 SGHTA, CDR2 FQGNSA. There are 15 residues in the CDR3. V was pared by 7 bases and J by 0 bases, with 13 bases between. The sequencing input was peripheral blood. The chain links TRBV7-2 to TRBJ1-5; maybe TRBD1 (6 bases). This receptor was identified in a man in his 60s with active or convalescent COVID-19. CDR3 residues: CASNPDRLSNQPQHF. In DNA form, the CDR3 reads TGTGCCAGCAACCCGGACAGACTTAGCAATCAGCCCCAGCATTTT.